The 20 T cell receptor beta chains reported below all come from one sample, sequenced in a study of identical twins' blood T cells. MiXCR was run by TCRdb on the 5' RACE reads, yielding one entry per CDR3 protein. The data hold about 370,000 distinct CDR3 sequences, with 25% to 35% observed a single time. Sequenced: PBMCs. These TCRs come from a woman aged 18 to 55 in good health.

This sequence joins TRBV7-2 and TRBJ2-3; either TRBD1 or TRBD2 may supply D (5 bases each). Germline V gives CDR1 SGHTA, CDR2 FQGNSA. This CDR3 comprises 13 residues. The CDR3 loop is CAGAWGTTDTQYF. In nucleotides, the CDR3 is TGTGCAGGGGCCTGGGGGACCACAGATACGCAGTATTTT.

This clonotype appeared a few times. The chain uses TRBV9 and TRBJ1-4, with D possibly matching TRBD1 (6 bases). Germline V gene sequence: CDR1 SGDLS, CDR2 YYNGEE. Between the trimmed V and J ends, which lost 0 bases and 0 bases, there was a span of 12 bases. The CDR3 length is 17 residues. CDR3 residues: CASSVGLGAATNEKLFF. CDR3 in DNA: TGTGCCAGCAGCGTAGGACTGGGGGCCGCAACTAATGAAAAACTGTTTTTT.

This chain uses TRBV10-3 with TRBJ1-6; a possible D gene is TRBD1 (5 bases). Germline loops: CDR1 ENHRY, CDR2 SYGVKD. V shed 7 bases and J shed 6 bases, with 13 bases lying between them. The CDR3 is made up of 14 amino acids. CDR3 region: CAIKGQVPNSPLHF. The CDR3 nucleotides read TGTGCCATCAAGGGGCAGGTCCCTAATTCACCCCTCCACTTT.

This clonotype was counted a few times. The chain employs TRBV10-3 and TRBJ1-1, with 9 bases aligning to TRBD1. The CDR3 consists of 15 residues. V shed 7 bases, J shed 5 bases, and the junction held 11 bases outside the gene matches. Germline loops: CDR1 ENHRY, CDR2 SYGVKD. The CDR3 sequence is CAITPGQGSSTEAFF. In DNA form, the CDR3 reads TGTGCCATCACACCGGGACAGGGTTCGTCTACTGAAGCTTTCTTT.

This rearrangement joins TRBV4-2 to TRBJ1-1; D is uncertain. In germline, CDR1 is LGHNA, CDR2 YNFKEQ. This CDR3 contains 13 residues. Between the trimmed V and J ends, which lost 4 bases and 1 base, there was a span of 7 bases. In DNA, the CDR3 is TGTGCCAGCAGCCCGGACTGGAACACTGAAGCTTTCTTT. It translates to CASSPDWNTEAFF.

This clonotype has more than one count but fewer than ten. This chain connects TRBV12-5 to TRBJ2-2; 7 positions agree with TRBD2. There are 14 residues in the CDR3. Trimming removed 3 bases from V and 4 bases from J; junction bases left unmatched: 2. Germline CDR1 reads LGHNT; CDR2 reads FRNRAP. The CDR3 region has the DNA TGTGCTAGTGGTTTCGGGGGGTTCACCGGGGAGCTGTTTTTT. It yields the protein CASGFGGFTGELFF.

This clonotype was detected only a few times. The chain joins TRBV5-5 to TRBJ1-1; 9 bases line up with TRBD1. The CDR3 spans 12 residues. J gave up 8 bases and V 2 bases, and 1 base lay outside the gene matches. Per germline, CDR1 SGHKS and CDR2 YYEKEE (reference sequence). CDR3 DNA sequence: TGTGCCAGCAGCTTTGGGACAGGGGAAGCTTTCTTT. Its translation: CASSFGTGEAFF.

This clonotype has a handful of counts. J is TRBJ2-2 and V is TRBV10-3; D gene ambiguous. CDR1 is ENHRY and CDR2 is SYGVKD in the germline V gene. The CDR3 totals 13 residues. The V and J ends lost 0 bases and 7 bases respectively, with 6 bases between them. CDR3 sequence reads: CAISESADGELFF. CDR3 in DNA: TGTGCCATCAGTGAGTCTGCAGACGGGGAGCTGTTTTTT.

The gene calls are TRBV7-9 and TRBJ2-7; 7 bases fit TRBD1. The CDR3 has 15 residues. Germline V gene sequence: CDR1 SEHNR, CDR2 FQNEAQ (reference sequence). V trimming: 5 bases; J trimming: 1 base; junction bases outside the gene matches: 8. This CDR3 is CASSARDRQSYEQYF. CDR3 in DNA: TGTGCCAGCAGCGCCCGGGACAGACAATCCTACGAGCAGTACTTC.

This clonotype was observed a few times. The rearrangement uses TRBV4-3 and TRBJ1-3, with 12 bases that match TRBD1. The CDR3 contains 18 residues. The V and J ends lost 3 bases and 3 bases, in that order; junction bases with no gene match: 9. Germline V gene sequence: CDR1 LGHNA, CDR2 YSLEER. For the CDR3, the DNA is TGCGCCAGCAGCCAGTTTACCGGGACAGGGGGCAGTGGAAACACCATATATTTT. Protein: CASSQFTGTGGSGNTIYF.

This chain joins TRBV29-1 and TRBJ2-1; D uncertain. Between the trimmed V and J ends, which lost 4 bases and 8 bases, there was a span of 12 bases. The CDR3 runs to 12 residues. The germline CDR1 and CDR2 sequences are SQVTM and ANQGSEA. The CDR3 sequence: CSVGDPRYEQFF. The CDR3 DNA reads TGCAGCGTTGGGGATCCAAGGTATGAGCAGTTCTTC.

This clonotype occurred many times. The V and J genes are TRBV29-1 and TRBJ2-1; TRBD1 might be the D (6 bases). This CDR3 is built from 12 residues. V was clipped by 4 bases and J by 12 bases, with 16 bases between them. Germline V gene data show CDR1 as SQVTM and CDR2 as ANQGSEA. CDR3 bases: TGCAGCGTTGGTTTGGGGGCGTTTGTGCAGTTCTTC. Amino acid sequence: CSVGLGAFVQFF.

This clonotype was seen a few times. This chain connects TRBV9 to TRBJ1-1; D is unclear. The CDR3 length is 18 residues. The ends were cut back, 0 bases at V and 0 bases at J, with 18 bases in the middle. The germline CDR1 and CDR2 sequences are SGDLS and YYNGEE. As DNA, the CDR3 is TGTGCCAGCAGCGTAGGGGCAGTTCGGGGTAAGATGAACACTGAAGCTTTCTTT. The encoded protein is CASSVGAVRGKMNTEAFF. The complete variable domain, with remaining parts taken from reference TRBV9 and TRBJ1-1, reads DSGVTQTPKHLITATGQRVTLRCSPRSGDLSVYWYQQSLDQGLQFLIQYYNGEERAKGNILERFSAQQFPDLHSELNLSSLELGDSALYFCASSVGAVRGKMNTEAFFGQGTRLTVV.

This clonotype has only a few counts. The chain links TRBV20-1 to TRBJ2-1, with no clear D. V lost 6 bases and J lost 0, with 15 bases in between. Looked up from germline, CDR1 is DFQATT and CDR2 is SNEGSKA (reference sequence). This CDR3 is built from 15 residues. The CDR3 spells CSAPPRTYSYNEQFF. CDR3 DNA sequence: TGCAGTGCCCCCCCGAGGACGTACTCCTACAATGAGCAGTTCTTC.

With regard to this clonotype: At one boundary the junction diverges from the germline segment, which might be a read error. This rearrangement joins TRBV2 to TRBJ2-1, with D perhaps TRBD2 (6 bases). Germline V CDR1 and CDR2: SNHLY, FYNNEI. This CDR3 comprises 15 residues. CDR3 DNA sequence: TGTGCCAGCAGCACTCCTAGCGATCTACTCAATGAGCGGTTCTTC. It encodes CASSTPSDLLNERFF.

The chain links TRBV11-2 to TRBJ2-2; weak D call: TRBD2 (6 bases). Germline V gene data show CDR1 as SGHAT and CDR2 as FQNNGV. The CDR3 has 15 residues. Trimming took off 3 bases at V and 4 bases at J, with 12 bases between the two ends. The CDR3 coding sequence is TGTGCCAGCAGCTTCTCTCAGCGGGTCACCGGGGAGCTGTTTTTT. It specifies CASSFSQRVTGELFF.

This clonotype has a handful of counts. V is TRBV6-2 or TRBV6-3 and J is TRBJ2-5, with D perhaps matching TRBD1 (5 bases). With 2 bases removed from V and 0 bases from J, the gap between germline ends came to 7 bases. CDR1 and CDR2 (germline): MNHEY, SVGEGT. The length of the CDR3 is 14 residues. CDR3 in DNA: TGTGCCAGCAGTTACAGGGGCGACCAAGAGACCCAGTACTTC. Translated, it gives CASSYRGDQETQYF.

V and J are TRBV9 and TRBJ2-1, with 10 bases lining up with TRBD2. CDR1 is SGDLS and CDR2 is YYNGEE in the germline V gene. The length of the CDR3 is 19 residues. V was clipped by 0 bases and J by 4 bases; unmatched bases: 13. The CDR3 sequence: CASSVVAGGLYAAYNEQFF. CDR3 DNA sequence: TGTGCCAGCAGCGTAGTAGCGGGAGGCCTGTACGCCGCGTACAATGAGCAGTTCTTC.

There are a few counts of this clonotype. This rearrangement joins TRBV20-1 to TRBJ2-2; 7 bases agree with TRBD2. Germline assignment: CDR1 DFQATT and CDR2 SNEGSKA (reference sequence). The CDR3 loop spans 16 amino acids. V was clipped by 4 bases and J by 5 bases; unmatched bases: 13. The CDR3 region has the DNA TGCAGTGCTAATATGAGGGAGGGCCTATTAACCGGGGAGCTGTTTTTT. It yields the protein CSANMREGLLTGELFF.

The chain joins TRBV29-1 to TRBJ2-2; unclear D gene. Germline V gene sequence: CDR1 SQVTM, CDR2 ANQGSEA. Trimming removed 5 bases from V and 3 bases from J, with 13 bases in between. The CDR3 loop spans 14 amino acids. CDR3 DNA: TGCAGCGTTATGGAAGTCAGAGACACCGGGGAGCTGTTTTTT. This gives the protein CSVMEVRDTGELFF.